These T cell receptor beta chains were read from a single sample in a study of shared clonotypes between healthy human individuals. TCRdb keeps only in-frame clones here, not all; method: immunoSEQ multiplex PCR. Of 760,000 or so clones in the sample, 90% to 98% are singletons; the top ten hold under 0.25%. Sample: naive CD8+ T cells sorted from blood. These receptors originate from a man aged 25-40 years in good health. The CDR3 runs from the conserved cysteine through the conserved F or W. The D gene is left open where the match is weak. Some rows have no size entry. The others give once, few or many, or a class for an expanded clone.

v_gene	j_gene	d_gene	abundance	len	CDR3nt	CDR3aa
TRBV11-2	TRBJ2-1	TRBD2	once	15	TGTGCCAGCAGCCCACTTAGCGGGGATTACAATGAGCAGTTCTTC	CASSPLSGDYNEQFF
TRBV7-2	TRBJ2-7	-	-	14	TGTGCCAGCACCCTAGGGGGGAGCCCGGACGAGCAGTACTTC	CASTLGGSPDEQYF
TRBV5-6	TRBJ2-1	TRBD2	-	13	TGTGCCAGCAGCCTAGCGGGAGGTGTTGAGCAGTTCTTC	CASSLAGGVEQFF
TRBV29-1	TRBJ2-2	-	-	12	TGCAGCGTTGAGGGGACCACCGGGGAGCTGTTTTTT	CSVEGTTGELFF
TRBV28	TRBJ2-7	-	-	15	TGTGCCAGCAGTTTGGAAGTGCTCTCCTCCTACGAGCAGTACTTC	CASSLEVLSSYEQYF
TRBV6-5	TRBJ2-1	-	once	12	TGTGCCAGCAGTTACGGCCAGGGGCCGGAGTTCTTC	CASSYGQGPEFF
TRBV11-3	TRBJ2-2	TRBD2	-	17	TGTGCCAGCAGCTCCAAAACAGCGGGAATCGACACCGGGGAGCTGTTTTTT	CASSSKTAGIDTGELFF
TRBV27	TRBJ2-7	-	-	14	TGTGCCAGCAGTTTTGGAGGCGCTCCCTACGAGCAGTACTTC	CASSFGGAPYEQYF
TRBV18	TRBJ2-2	-	-	16	TGTGCCAGCTCACCAAGGAGCCAAACGAACACCGGGGAGCTGTTTTTT	CASSPRSQTNTGELFF
TRBV27	TRBJ2-5	-	-	13	TGTGCCAGCAGGGAGACGTACCAAGAGACCCAGTACTTC	CASRETYQETQYF
TRBV7-2	TRBJ1-2	-	-	16	TGTGCCAGCAGCTTGCCTCGCCTAGATACTGGGTATGGCTACACCTTC	CASSLPRLDTGYGYTF
TRBV7-9	TRBJ1-2	-	-	12	TGTGCCAGCAGCTTAACTAACTATGGCTACACCTTC	CASSLTNYGYTF
TRBV10-2	TRBJ2-3	-	-	16	TGCGCCAGCAGTGAGAACGGGGGAGGTCTCACAGATACGCAGTATTTT	CASSENGGGLTDTQYF
TRBV29-1	TRBJ2-1	TRBD2	-	17	TGCAGCGTCGGACGAGGAGAGTGGGCGGGAGGGCCGAATGAGCAGTTCTTC	CSVGRGEWAGGPNEQFF
TRBV6-1	TRBJ2-7	-	-	14	TGTGCCAGCTTTTCAAGGACCGCCGCCTACGAGCAGTACTTC	CASFSRTAAYEQYF
TRBV5-1	TRBJ2-3	-	-	15	TGCGCCAGCAGTTTTCTTAGAGGTAGCACAGATACGCAGTATTTT	CASSFLRGSTDTQYF
TRBV19	TRBJ2-7	TRBD2	-	14	TGTGCCAGTAGTATGTCGGGAGGGCCCGACGAGCAGTACTTC	CASSMSGGPDEQYF
TRBV6-6	TRBJ1-2	TRBD1	-	11	TGTGCCAGCAGAGCCGGGACAGGGAGTTGGTTC	CASRAGTGSWF
TRBV7-9	TRBJ1-3	-	-	14	TGTGCCAGCAGCCACGCTGTACCTGGAAACACCATATATTTT	CASSHAVPGNTIYF
TRBV29-1	TRBJ2-3	TRBD2	-	16	TGCAGCGCCGCCGGGACTAGCGGGAGTGTTGCAGATACGCAGTATTTT	CSAAGTSGSVADTQYF
TRBV18	TRBJ2-5	-	-	14	TGTGCCAGCTCAGTGTTCGCAGCGGAAGAGACCCAGTACTTC	CASSVFAAEETQYF
TRBV2	TRBJ2-5	TRBD2	-	15	TGTGCCAGCGTCGGGAGGGAGTGGGTAGAAGAGACCCAGTACTTC	CASVGREWVEETQYF
TRBV28	TRBJ1-4	-	-	14	TGTGCCAGCAACTCCGGGATTACTAATGAAAAACTGTTTTTT	CASNSGITNEKLFF
TRBV14	TRBJ2-4	TRBD2	-	17	TGTGCCAGCAGCCACCACGGACTAGCGGATTACAAAAACATTCAGTACTTC	CASSHHGLADYKNIQYF
TRBV14	TRBJ2-2	-	-	14	TGTGCCAGCAGCCAAGTATACCGCCACGGGGAGCTGTTTTTT	CASSQVYRHGELFF
TRBV9	TRBJ1-3	-	-	14	TGTGCCAGCAGCGTAGGGGACCGCGGAAACACCATATATTTT	CASSVGDRGNTIYF
TRBV4-3	TRBJ2-7	-	-	13	TGCGCCAGCAGCCAAGCGGCAGGCTACGAGCAGTACTTC	CASSQAAGYEQYF
TRBV19	TRBJ2-4	-	-	14	TGTGCCAGTAGTATTAGTACCGCCAAAAACATTCAGTACTTC	CASSISTAKNIQYF
TRBV5-4	TRBJ1-1	-	-	14	TGTGCCAGCAGCACACACCTCCGGTACGGTGAAGCTTTCTTT	CASSTHLRYGEAFF
TRBV27	TRBJ2-7	TRBD2	-	15	TGTGCCAGCAGCCCTGGACTAGCGGGTTCGTACGAGCAGTACTTC	CASSPGLAGSYEQYF
TRBV11-2	TRBJ1-1	-	-	12	TGTGCCAGCAGCCGCCTAGGGGGGGAAGCTTTCTTT	CASSRLGGEAFF
TRBV7-9	TRBJ2-7	-	-	14	TGTGCCAGCAGCTTAGTAGGGACTGGCTACGAGCAGTACTTC	CASSLVGTGYEQYF
TRBV7-9	TRBJ2-1	-	-	14	TGTGCCAGCAGCTCAGGGGACTCGAGTAATGAGCAGTTCTTC	CASSSGDSSNEQFF
TRBV29-1	TRBJ2-7	TRBD2	-	13	TGCAGCGTTTTTCTAGCGGGGTCCTACGAGCAGTACTTC	CSVFLAGSYEQYF
TRBV19	TRBJ1-1	-	-	13	TGTGCCAGTACAGGGGACGGGTTTACTGAAGCTTTCTTT	CASTGDGFTEAFF
TRBV15	TRBJ2-3	TRBD1	once	15	TGTGCCACCAACAGGGGATCGGTTAGCACAGATACGCAGTATTTT	CATNRGSVSTDTQYF
TRBV7-8	TRBJ2-7	-	-	13	TGTGCCAGCAGCTTCCCAGGGTACTACGAGCAGTACTTC	CASSFPGYYEQYF
TRBV18	TRBJ2-7	-	-	11	TGTGCCAGCTCACTCTCCGACATGCAGTACTTC	CASSLSDMQYF
TRBV27	TRBJ2-1	-	-	16	TGTGCCAGCAGTTCCCCCGCGGGGGACACCTACAATGAGCAGTTCTTC	CASSSPAGDTYNEQFF
TRBV7-8	TRBJ2-7	-	once	14	TGTGCCAGCAGCTTAAGTGGGAGAGGCTACGAGCAGTACTTC	CASSLSGRGYEQYF
TRBV4-1	TRBJ2-7	-	-	13	TGCGCCAGCAGCCAAGCTCTCGCGAGCGAGCAGTACTTC	CASSQALASEQYF
TRBV19	TRBJ2-5	-	-	17	TGTGCCAGTAGTATCGCGAGCCCAGCCCCGCCTACAGAGACCCAGTACTTC	CASSIASPAPPTETQYF
TRBV10-3	TRBJ2-7	-	-	14	TGTGCCATCAGCCACAAGGAGAGCTCCTACGAGCAGTACTTC	CAISHKESSYEQYF
TRBV9	TRBJ1-1	-	-	15	TGTGCCAGCAGCGAAACGGCGAAGATGAACACTGAAGCTTTCTTT	CASSETAKMNTEAFF
TRBV7-9	TRBJ2-7	TRBD2	-	16	TGTGCCAGCAGCGGATTTACTAGCGGGAGTTCCTACGAGCAGTACTTC	CASSGFTSGSSYEQYF
TRBV19	TRBJ2-7	TRBD2	-	15	TGTGCCAGTAGTGCCGGGACTAGCGGAGAATACGAGCAGTACTTC	CASSAGTSGEYEQYF
TRBV6-6	TRBJ2-7	TRBD1	-	15	TGTGCCAGCAGTTACTCGAATCCAGGGGGCTACGAGCAGTACTTC	CASSYSNPGGYEQYF
TRBV11-2	TRBJ2-1	TRBD2	-	18	TGTGCCAGCAGCTTAGCCCCGGCCGGACTAGGATTTAGTTATGAGCAGTTCTTC	CASSLAPAGLGFSYEQFF
TRBV27	TRBJ2-2	-	-	13	TGTGCCACGGGACTTACGAACACCGGGGAGCTGTTTTTT	CATGLTNTGELFF
TRBV29-1	TRBJ2-7	-	-	12	TGCAGCGTTGTCGCGGAGTCCTACGAGCAGTACTTC	CSVVAESYEQYF
TRBV4-1	TRBJ1-5	-	-	13	TGCGCCAGCAGCCAAGATCGAGGGCAGCCCCAGCATTTT	CASSQDRGQPQHF
TRBV28	TRBJ1-1	-	-	14	TGTGCCAGCAGTCCTCCCCCGGACTGGAGTGAAGCTTTCTTT	CASSPPPDWSEAFF
TRBV27	TRBJ1-5	-	-	13	TGTGCCAGCAGTGCGAATAGCAATCAGCCCCAGCATTTT	CASSANSNQPQHF
TRBV27	TRBJ2-7	-	-	15	TGTGCCAGCAGTCCCGCTGACGGAGTAGCCTACGAGCAGTACTTC	CASSPADGVAYEQYF